This entry lists 29 T cell receptor beta chains sequenced from one sample in a study of blood T cell repertoires in COVID-19 (TCRdb year 2020). Library construction relied on the immunoSEQ multiplex PCR assay. This is the immuneACCESS table as TCRdb keeps it, with only in-frame sequences that have V and J called. A part of the clones is gone; compared with another copy, unresolved V genes explain less than half, and the rest is unexplained. In all, the sample holds fewer than 200,000 clones, and approximately 85% of those were seen once. The leading ten clones occupy about 1.2% of the sample. Sequencing input: peripheral blood. The receptors come from a man in his fifties or sixties who had recovered from COVID-19.

J is TRBJ1-1 and V is TRBV6-5; TRBD1 matches 7 bases. The CDR3 sequence is 11 residues long. CDR1 is MNHEY, CDR2 SVGAGI, per germline. The V gene end was trimmed by 4 bases and the J gene end by 10 bases; junction bases not matched to a gene: 3. In nucleotides, the CDR3 is TGTGCCAGCAGTTGGTCAGGGGGAGCTTTCTTT. It translates to CASSWSGGAFF.

This rearrangement joins TRBV18 to TRBJ1-2, with D perhaps TRBD1 (5 bases). V was shortened by 0 bases and J by 0 bases, with 11 bases between the two germline ends. CDR1 KGHSH and CDR2 LQKENI come from the germline V gene. This CDR3 comprises 16 residues. CDR3 in DNA: TGTGCCAGCTCACCACCTACTCCAGGGTCTAACTATGGCTACACCTTC. Translation gives CASSPPTPGSNYGYTF.

The chain couples TRBV15 to TRBJ1-2, with 9 nucleotides matching TRBD1. CDR3 length: 16 residues. V trimming: 4 bases; J trimming: 7 bases; junction bases outside the gene matches: 13. The germline V gene has CDR1 LNHNV and CDR2 YYDKDF (reference sequence). The CDR3 spells CATSIGQGRGLGGYTF. CDR3 DNA: TGTGCCACCAGCATAGGACAGGGGCGAGGACTGGGTGGCTACACCTTC.

This clone was found a few times. The V and J genes are TRBV29-1 and TRBJ1-2; D is unclear. V lost 7 bases and J 2 bases, leaving 14 bases between the germline ends. This CDR3 spans 13 amino acids. Per germline, CDR1 SQVTM and CDR2 ANQGSEA. CDR3 in amino acids: CSARAQNNYGYTF. The CDR3 DNA follows: TGCAGCGCCAGAGCGCAAAACAACTATGGCTACACCTTC.

V and J are TRBV5-4 and TRBJ2-7, with D maybe TRBD1 (6 bases). V was cut by 2 bases and J by 3 bases, with 12 bases left in between. The CDR3 is 14 residues long. CDR1 and CDR2 from the germline V gene are SGHNT and YYREEE (reference sequence). The CDR3 DNA reads as TGTGCCAGCAGCTTAGACTTACAGGGCTACGAGCAGTACTTC. This gives the protein CASSLDLQGYEQYF.

Only a few counts were recorded for this clone. V usage is TRBV6-2 or TRBV6-3 and J usage is TRBJ1-5; no definite D call. Germline V lookup: CDR1 MNHEY, CDR2 SVGEGT. V was shortened by 6 bases and J by 4 bases, with 16 bases between the two germline ends. The CDR3 runs 15 residues. CDR3 protein: CASSQQRAGNQPQHF. CDR3 in DNA: TGTGCCAGCAGCCAACAGCGGGCCGGAAATCAGCCCCAGCATTTT.

V is TRBV30 and J is TRBJ1-3; D possibly corresponds to TRBD1 (6 bases). Trimming took 0 bases from V and 8 from J, leaving 8 bases between them. Germline lookup yields CDR1 GTSNPN and CDR2 SVGIG (reference sequence). The CDR3 is 12 residues long. In DNA, the CDR3 is TGTGCCTGGAGTGTACAGGGAGACACCATATATTTT. It encodes CAWSVQGDTIYF.

V is TRBV6-5 and J is TRBJ2-1; TRBD1 aligns across 7 bases. CDR3 length: 15 residues. V lost 2 bases, J lost 9 bases, and 10 bases stayed unmatched. CDR1 and CDR2 from the germline V gene are MNHEY and SVGAGI. CDR3 nucleotides: TGTGCCAGCAGTTACCAGGACAGGTCCGGGTTTGAGCAGTTCTTC. Translated: CASSYQDRSGFEQFF.

Notes on this clone: This sample also contains other DNA sequences that code for the same CDR3. The chain joins TRBV20-1 to TRBJ1-2, with 8 positions matching TRBD1. V gave up 3 bases and J gave up 5 bases; unmatched junction bases: 5. CDR1 is DFQATT and CDR2 is SNEGSKA in the germline V gene (reference sequence). This CDR3 is built from 13 residues. The DNA of the CDR3 is TGCAGTGCTAGTGGAGGGACAGGTTATGGCTACACCTTC. Its protein product is CSASGGTGYGYTF.

The chain carries TRBV6-5 and TRBJ1-4; 7 nucleotides agree with TRBD1. J lost 8 bases, V lost 6 bases, and 9 bases had no gene match. The length of the CDR3 is 14 residues. In germline, CDR1 is MNHEY, CDR2 SVGAGI. The CDR3: CASRDRQGSEKLFF. CDR3 bases: TGTGCCAGCAGGGATCGACAGGGTTCGGAAAAACTGTTTTTT.

This chain links TRBV12-3 or TRBV12-4 with TRBJ1-1; no reliable D call. This CDR3 comprises 13 residues. The germline V and J ends were trimmed by 0 bases and 6 bases, with 8 bases remaining between them. CDR3 protein: CASSLARRAEAFF. As DNA, the CDR3 is TGTGCCAGCAGTTTAGCGCGGCGAGCTGAAGCTTTCTTT.

This sequence joins TRBV7-2 and TRBJ2-1; TRBD2 matches 10 bases. Per the germline V gene, CDR1 is SGHTA and CDR2 is FQGNSA. V was pared by 2 bases and J by 7 bases, with 8 bases of the junction left unmatched. There are 16 residues in the CDR3. CDR3: CASSLSALAGVNEQFF. CDR3 bases: TGTGCCAGCAGCTTATCCGCCCTAGCGGGGGTTAATGAGCAGTTCTTC.

J is TRBJ2-1 and V is TRBV12-5; 13 nucleotides line up with TRBD2. The CDR3 is 15 amino acids. V was pared by 6 bases and J by 7 bases, with 6 bases of the junction left unmatched. Per the germline V gene, CDR1 is LGHNT and CDR2 is FRNRAP. The CDR3 sequence is CASGDGTSGVNEQFF. DNA of the CDR3: TGTGCTAGTGGCGACGGGACTAGCGGGGTGAATGAGCAGTTCTTC.

This chain joins TRBV27 and TRBJ2-2, with D perhaps TRBD2 (5 bases). Germline V gives CDR1 MNHEY, CDR2 SMNVEV (reference sequence). V lost 7 bases and J 7 bases, leaving 10 bases between the germline ends. The CDR3 sequence is 12 residues long. The CDR3 DNA reads as TGTGCCAGCATTAATCGGGGCGGGGAGCTGTTTTTT. This sequence encodes CASINRGGELFF.

The V gene is TRBV5-1, the J gene TRBJ1-5, with a weak D call TRBD1 (5 bases). This CDR3 region has 13 residues. Trimming took 6 bases from V and 6 from J, leaving 13 bases between them. Germline loops: CDR1 SGHRS, CDR2 YFSETQ. The CDR3 DNA sequence: TGCGCCAGCACCCGCGGGGGTAGTCAGCCCCAGCATTTT. It encodes CASTRGGSQPQHF.

This rearrangement joins TRBV6-5 to TRBJ1-2; maybe TRBD1 (5 bases). V lost 0 bases and J lost 2, with 13 bases in between. The CDR3 runs 16 residues. In germline, CDR1 is MNHEY, CDR2 SVGAGI. The chain's CDR3 is CASSYSTVGANYGYTF. The CDR3 DNA follows: TGTGCCAGCAGTTACTCGACAGTCGGAGCGAACTATGGCTACACCTTC.

This chain joins TRBV19 and TRBJ1-1; TRBD1 aligns across 7 bases. The V and J ends lost 6 bases and 11 bases, in that order; junction bases with no gene match: 9. There are 12 residues in the CDR3. Germline V gives CDR1 LNHDA, CDR2 SQIVND (reference sequence). The CDR3 loop reads CASSQNRGKAFF. CDR3 sequence (DNA): TGTGCCAGTAGCCAAAACAGGGGTAAGGCTTTCTTT.

The chain employs TRBV5-1 and TRBJ2-1; 9 positions agree with TRBD1. Trimming took 0 bases from V and 7 from J; bases not matched to a gene: 23. This CDR3 is 21 amino acids long. The V gene's germline CDR1 is SGHRS and CDR2 YFSETQ. The CDR3 sequence is CASSLAGLPGQGSTLENEQFF. The DNA for the CDR3 is TGCGCCAGCAGCTTGGCTGGACTCCCGGGACAGGGCTCAACTTTGGAAAATGAGCAGTTCTTC.

V usage is TRBV11-2 and J usage is TRBJ2-1, with TRBD2 matching 7 bases. The V segment lost 4 bases and the J segment 3 bases; nucleotides outside the gene matches: 9. Germline assignment: CDR1 SGHAT and CDR2 FQNNGV. This CDR3 is 16 amino acids long. This CDR3 reads CASSSWGRGVYNEQFF. DNA for the CDR3: TGTGCCAGCAGCTCTTGGGGTCGGGGGGTCTACAATGAGCAGTTCTTC.

V gene TRBV9 combines with J gene TRBJ2-5; 7 bases are shared with TRBD2. This CDR3 comprises 15 residues. Per the germline V gene, CDR1 is SGDLS and CDR2 is YYNGEE. The V and J ends lost 4 bases and 5 bases, in that order; junction bases with no gene match: 11. The DNA for the CDR3 is TGTGCCAGCAGCTCCCAACCCGGGACTACGGAGACCCAGTACTTC. It translates to CASSSQPGTTETQYF.

J is TRBJ1-4 and V is TRBV5-4; maybe TRBD1 (5 bases). With 1 base removed from V and 11 bases from J, the gap between germline ends came to 12 bases. This CDR3 has 13 residues. CDR1 and CDR2 (germline): SGHNT, YYREEE (reference sequence). CDR3 sequence: CASSLHAAGKLFF. The CDR3 bases are TGTGCCAGCAGCTTGCACGCGGCAGGGAAACTGTTTTTT.

The chain recombines TRBV7-2 with TRBJ2-1; D is possibly TRBD2 (6 bases). The CDR3 sequence is 15 residues long. The V end was cut by 5 bases, the J end by 3 bases, with 14 bases between. Germline loops: CDR1 SGHTA, CDR2 FQGNSA. In DNA form, the CDR3 reads TGTGCCAGCAGCCCGAGACTAGGTGACTACAATGAGCAGTTCTTC. It encodes CASSPRLGDYNEQFF.

The V gene is TRBV7-6, the J gene TRBJ2-3; 8 bases are a match to TRBD2. Germline lookup yields CDR1 SGHVS and CDR2 FNYEAQ. The junction had 8 bases not matched to a gene; V was cut back by 5 bases and J by 1 base. This CDR3 is 16 amino acids long. In nucleotides, the CDR3 is TGTGCCAGCAGCCCGGTAGCGGGGAGGGGCACAGATACGCAGTATTTT. Amino acids: CASSPVAGRGTDTQYF.

This chain uses TRBV6-5 with TRBJ2-5, with TRBD1 matching over 7 bases. CDR1 and CDR2 (germline): MNHEY, SVGAGI. The CDR3 totals 13 residues. Trimming cost V 4 bases and J 1 base; bases outside gene matches: 0. This CDR3 is CASSWDSQETQYF. In DNA form, the CDR3 reads TGTGCCAGCAGTTGGGACAGCCAAGAGACCCAGTACTTC.

The V and J genes are TRBV7-2 and TRBJ1-5; D perhaps matches TRBD1 (5 bases). Trimming took off 0 bases at V and 2 bases at J, with 8 bases between the two ends. Germline CDR1 reads SGHTA; CDR2 reads FQGNSA. This CDR3 contains 15 residues. CDR3 sequence (DNA): TGTGCCAGCAGCTTAGCGGTGACAGGCAATCAGCCCCAGCATTTT. Its protein is CASSLAVTGNQPQHF.

The chain combines TRBV30 with TRBJ2-4, with 12 bases fitting TRBD2. The CDR3 runs 15 residues. Germline loops: CDR1 GTSNPN, CDR2 SVGIG (reference sequence). J lost 7 bases, V lost 3 bases, and 7 bases had no gene match. The CDR3 DNA follows: TGTGCCTGGAGGCCCGCTAGCGGGGGGGGGAACATTCAGTACTTC. Its translation: CAWRPASGGGNIQYF.

The chain employs TRBV27 and TRBJ1-1; D remains unclear. This CDR3 spans 13 amino acids. The V gene lost 2 bases and the J gene lost 4 bases, with 8 bases spanning the gap. CDR1 is MNHEY, CDR2 SMNVEV, per germline (reference sequence). CDR3 nucleotide sequence: TGTGCCAGCAGTTTACAGGAGGGCACTGAAGCTTTCTTT. Residues: CASSLQEGTEAFF.

The CDR3 loop is CASSFFGGVTEAFF. CDR3 nucleotide sequence: TGCGCCAGCAGCTTTTTTGGGGGGGTCACTGAAGCTTTCTTT. This chain uses TRBV5-1 with TRBJ1-1, with a weak D call TRBD1 (5 bases). There are 14 residues in the CDR3. V lost 2 bases, J lost 4 bases, and 12 bases lay in between. Germline assignment: CDR1 SGHRS and CDR2 YFSETQ.

V and J are TRBV11-2 and TRBJ1-1, with D unclear. CDR1 and CDR2 from the germline V gene are SGHAT and FQNNGV. There are 13 residues in the CDR3. With 1 base removed from V and 10 bases from J, the gap between germline ends came to 13 bases. The CDR3 sequence: CASSLGRGGVAFF. DNA for the CDR3: TGTGCCAGCAGCTTAGGTCGGGGAGGTGTAGCTTTCTTT.